These 8 T cell receptor beta chains originate from one sample sequenced in a study of T cell repertoires in cytomegalovirus infection. TCRdb re-derived calls from the reads in MiXCR, one entry per CDR3 protein. The sample comprises approximately 500,000 distinct CDR3 sequences, 15% to 20% of which are singletons, and 24% rests with the top ten. Source material: CD8+ T cells from PBMCs. The receptors here all came from a human donor in good health (CMV status not recorded). Some clones in this sample may be carry-over from other donors' samples.

This chain joins TRBV27 and TRBJ1-2; D not resolved. Per germline, CDR1 MNHEY and CDR2 SMNVEV (reference sequence). V gave up 3 bases and J gave up 1 base, with 12 bases separating them. This CDR3 is 15 amino acids long. CDR3 sequence: CASSFTPCNNYGYTF. The CDR3, as DNA: TGTGCCAGCAGTTTTACGCCGTGTAATAACTATGGCTACACCTTC.

The sample holds a few counts of this clonotype. The chain has TRBV7-3 and TRBJ2-5, with D possibly TRBD2 on 6 matching bases. V lost 5 bases to trimming and J lost 6 bases, with 13 bases between them. The CDR3 has 13 amino acids. Germline CDR1 is SGHTA and CDR2 is FQGTGA. The CDR3 sequence: CASSPLGGQTQYF. For the CDR3, the DNA is TGTGCCAGCAGCCCCTTGGGGGGTCAGACCCAGTACTTC.

This chain uses TRBV27 with TRBJ1-1; the D is unclear. The germline gives CDR1 MNHEY, CDR2 SMNVEV (reference sequence). The germline V and J ends were trimmed by 2 bases and 4 bases, with 11 bases remaining between them. This CDR3 region has 14 residues. The CDR3 bases are TGTGCCAGCAGTTTACGAAGTGGGCTCACTGAAGCTTTCTTT. It specifies CASSLRSGLTEAFF.

The CDR3 sequence: CAWRTGGQETQYF. The CDR3 DNA is TGTGCCTGGAGGACAGGGGGCCAAGAGACCCAGTACTTC. This chain links TRBV30 with TRBJ2-5, with 9 bases fitting TRBD1. Germline CDR1 is GTSNPN and CDR2 is SVGIG (reference sequence). V was clipped by 3 bases and J by 1 base; unmatched bases: 0. This CDR3 region has 13 residues.

This clonotype was recorded once. At one of its ends the junction is not consistent with the germline gene, which may arise from a read error. This chain's CDR3 is CASSLSRGNEKMFF. The CDR3 DNA reads TGTGCAAGCAGTTTATCGCGGGGTAATGAAAAAATGTTTTTT. The rearrangement links TRBV27 to TRBJ1-4, with D hard to call. Germline V gives CDR1 MNHEY, CDR2 SMNVEV (reference sequence). The CDR3 spans 14 residues.

As for this clonotype: An end of the junction differs from the germline gene, which may be a read error. The rearrangement joins TRBV2 to TRBJ1-2; perhaps TRBD1 as D (5 bases). The CDR3 length is 14 residues. Germline CDR1 SNHLY, CDR2 FYNNEI. CDR3 loop: CASREERRGYGYTF. CDR3 in DNA: TGTGCCAGCAGGGAAGAGAGACGGGGGTATGGCTACACCTTC.

The sample holds many counts of this clonotype. V usage is TRBV7-9 and J usage is TRBJ2-1; D might be TRBD2 (5 bases). CDR1 is SEHNR and CDR2 is FQNEAQ in the germline V gene (reference sequence). CDR3 size: 15 residues. Trimming stripped 0 bases from V and 10 bases from J, with 16 bases between. DNA of the CDR3: TGTGCCAGCAGCTTAGCGCTGCAGCGGCCCCCGGAGCAGTTCTTC. The encoded protein is CASSLALQRPPEQFF.

The CDR3 nucleotides are TGTGCCTGGAGTGTATCAGGGCAGGATGGCTACACCTTC. Amino acids: CAWSVSGQDGYTF. The chain carries TRBV30 and TRBJ1-2; perhaps TRBD1 as D (5 bases). Germline CDR1 reads GTSNPN; CDR2 reads SVGIG (reference sequence). The ends were cut back, 0 bases at V and 6 bases at J, with 11 bases in the middle. This CDR3 contains 13 residues. The whole variable domain, filled in from reference TRBV30 and TRBJ1-2, reads SQTIHQWPATLVQPVGSPLSLECTVEGTSNPNLYWYRQAAGRGLQLLFYSVGIGQISSEVPQNLSASRPQDRQFILSSKKLLLSDSGFYLCAWSVSGQDGYTFGSGTRLTVV.